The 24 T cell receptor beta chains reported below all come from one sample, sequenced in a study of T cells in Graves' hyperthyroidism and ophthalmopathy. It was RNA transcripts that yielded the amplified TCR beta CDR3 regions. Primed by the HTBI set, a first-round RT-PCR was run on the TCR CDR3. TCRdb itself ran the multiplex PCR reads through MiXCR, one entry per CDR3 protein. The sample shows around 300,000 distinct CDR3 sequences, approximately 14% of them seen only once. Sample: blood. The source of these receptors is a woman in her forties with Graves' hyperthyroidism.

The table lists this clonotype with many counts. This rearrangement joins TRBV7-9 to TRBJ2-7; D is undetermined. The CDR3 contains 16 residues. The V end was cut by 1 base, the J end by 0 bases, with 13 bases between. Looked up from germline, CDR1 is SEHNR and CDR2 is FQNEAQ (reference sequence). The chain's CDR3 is CASSLEVGRFSYEQYF. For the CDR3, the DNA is TGTGCCAGCAGCTTAGAGGTGGGCAGGTTCTCCTACGAGCAGTACTTC.

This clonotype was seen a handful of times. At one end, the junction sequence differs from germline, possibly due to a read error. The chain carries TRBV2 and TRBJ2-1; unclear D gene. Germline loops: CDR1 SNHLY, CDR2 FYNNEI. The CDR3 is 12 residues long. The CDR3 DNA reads TGTGCCGGCAGCCTTGCCAACAATGAGCAGTTCTTC. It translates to CAGSLANNEQFF.

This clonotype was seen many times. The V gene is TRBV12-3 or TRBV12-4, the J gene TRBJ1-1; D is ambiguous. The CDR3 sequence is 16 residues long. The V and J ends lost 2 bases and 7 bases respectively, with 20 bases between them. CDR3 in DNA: TGTGCCAGCAGTTTAAGACCGCTAAAGGAACTCATTGAAGCTTTCTTT. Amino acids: CASSLRPLKELIEAFF.

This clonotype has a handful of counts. The CDR3 is CASGNTIYEQYF. DNA of the CDR3: TGTGCCAGCGGAAACACAATCTACGAGCAGTACTTC. The chain couples TRBV7-9 to TRBJ2-7; D is undetermined. Germline CDR1 and CDR2: SEHNR and FQNEAQ (reference sequence). The CDR3 is made up of 12 amino acids. Trimming left V 8 bases short and J 3 bases short, with 11 bases between.

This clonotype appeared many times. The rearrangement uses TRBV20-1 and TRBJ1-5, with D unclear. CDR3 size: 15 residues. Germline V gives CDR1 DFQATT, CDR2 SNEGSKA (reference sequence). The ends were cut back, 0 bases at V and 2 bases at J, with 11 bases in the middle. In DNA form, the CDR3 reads TGCAGTGCTAGAGATCAAGGGTTCGGCAATCAGCCCCAGCATTTT. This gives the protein CSARDQGFGNQPQHF.

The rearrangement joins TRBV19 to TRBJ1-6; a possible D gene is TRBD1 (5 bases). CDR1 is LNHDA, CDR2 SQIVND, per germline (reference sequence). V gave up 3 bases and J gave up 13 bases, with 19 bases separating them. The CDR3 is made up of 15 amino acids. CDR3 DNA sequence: TGTGCCAGTAGTATTGCGTGGGACCCGGGTTTGCCCCTCCACTTT. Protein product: CASSIAWDPGLPLHF.

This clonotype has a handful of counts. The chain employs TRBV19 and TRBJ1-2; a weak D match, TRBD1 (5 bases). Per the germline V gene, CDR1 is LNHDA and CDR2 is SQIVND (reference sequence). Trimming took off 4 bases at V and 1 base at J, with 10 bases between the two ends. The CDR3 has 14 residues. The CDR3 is CASSSSQDNYGYTF. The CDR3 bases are TGTGCCAGTAGTAGCTCACAGGATAACTATGGCTACACCTTC.

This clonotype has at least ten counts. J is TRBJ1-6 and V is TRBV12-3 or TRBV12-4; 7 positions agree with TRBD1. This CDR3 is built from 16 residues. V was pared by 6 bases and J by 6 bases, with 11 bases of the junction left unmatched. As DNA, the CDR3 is TGTGCCAGCAGGATTCACAGGACAGGCCCTAATTCACCCCTCCACTTT. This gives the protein CASRIHRTGPNSPLHF.

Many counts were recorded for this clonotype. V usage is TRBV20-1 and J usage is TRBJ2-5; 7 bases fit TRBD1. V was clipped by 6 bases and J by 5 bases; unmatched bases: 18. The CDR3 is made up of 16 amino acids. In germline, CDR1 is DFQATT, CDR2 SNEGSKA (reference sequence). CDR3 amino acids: CSATDRAVATRETQYF. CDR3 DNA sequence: TGCAGTGCCACAGACAGGGCGGTGGCAACCAGGGAGACCCAGTACTTC.

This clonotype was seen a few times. CDR3 sequence reads: CASSIIVGTGSYEQYF. In DNA, the CDR3 is TGTGCCAGTAGTATCATCGTTGGGACAGGGTCATACGAGCAGTACTTC. This chain uses TRBV19 with TRBJ2-7; TRBD1 agrees at 9 bases. CDR3 length equals 16 residues. Germline V gene lookup returns CDR1 LNHDA and CDR2 SQIVND (reference sequence). V trimming: 3 bases; J trimming: 4 bases; junction bases outside the gene matches: 10.

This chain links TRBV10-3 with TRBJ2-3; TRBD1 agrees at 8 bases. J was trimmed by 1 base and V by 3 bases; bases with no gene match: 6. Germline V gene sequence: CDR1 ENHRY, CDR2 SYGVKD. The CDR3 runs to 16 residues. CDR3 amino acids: CAISDSSGGGTDTQYF. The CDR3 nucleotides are TGTGCCATCAGTGATTCATCAGGGGGCGGCACAGATACGCAGTATTTT.

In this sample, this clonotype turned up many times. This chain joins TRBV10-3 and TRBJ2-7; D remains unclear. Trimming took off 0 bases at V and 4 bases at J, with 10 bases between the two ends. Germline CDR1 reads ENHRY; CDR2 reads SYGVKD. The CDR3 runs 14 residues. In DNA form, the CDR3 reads TGTGCCATCAGTGAGTCCGGCAGAGTATACGAGCAGTACTTC. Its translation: CAISESGRVYEQYF.

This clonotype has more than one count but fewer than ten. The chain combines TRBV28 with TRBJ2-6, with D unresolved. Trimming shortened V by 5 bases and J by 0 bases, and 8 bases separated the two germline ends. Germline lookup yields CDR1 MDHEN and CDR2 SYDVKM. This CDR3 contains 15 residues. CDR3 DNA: TGTGCCAGCAGTCCGCCGGGCTCTGGGGCCAACGTCCTGACTTTC. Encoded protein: CASSPPGSGANVLTF.

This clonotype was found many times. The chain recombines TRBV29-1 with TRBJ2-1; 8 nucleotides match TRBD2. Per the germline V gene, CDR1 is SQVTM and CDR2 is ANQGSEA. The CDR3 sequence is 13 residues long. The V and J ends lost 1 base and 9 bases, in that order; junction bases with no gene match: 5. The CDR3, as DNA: TGCAGCGTTGAAGTTCGGGAGGGCCGTGAGCAGTTCTTC. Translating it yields CSVEVREGREQFF.

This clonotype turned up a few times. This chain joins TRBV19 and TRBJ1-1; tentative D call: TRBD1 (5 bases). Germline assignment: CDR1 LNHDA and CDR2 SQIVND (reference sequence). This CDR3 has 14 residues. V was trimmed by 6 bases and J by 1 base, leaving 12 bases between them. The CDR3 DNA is TGTGCCAGTAGCCAGCCTAGGGGGAACACTGAAGCTTTCTTT. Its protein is CASSQPRGNTEAFF.

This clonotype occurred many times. DNA of the CDR3: TGTGCCAGCAGTCCGCCCCAGGGCTCCTACGAGCAGTACTTC. Protein sequence: CASSPPQGSYEQYF. This chain links TRBV2 with TRBJ2-7, with a tentative D call TRBD1 (5 bases). The CDR3 covers 14 residues. Germline V gives CDR1 SNHLY, CDR2 FYNNEI. V was clipped by 5 bases and J by 0 bases, with 11 bases between them.

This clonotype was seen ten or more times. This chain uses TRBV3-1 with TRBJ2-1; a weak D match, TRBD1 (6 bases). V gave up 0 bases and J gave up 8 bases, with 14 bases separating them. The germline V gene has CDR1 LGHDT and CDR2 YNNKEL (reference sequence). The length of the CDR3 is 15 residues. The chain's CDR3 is CASSQDRSWGHEQFF. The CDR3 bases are TGTGCCAGCAGCCAAGATCGTTCCTGGGGGCATGAGCAGTTCTTC.

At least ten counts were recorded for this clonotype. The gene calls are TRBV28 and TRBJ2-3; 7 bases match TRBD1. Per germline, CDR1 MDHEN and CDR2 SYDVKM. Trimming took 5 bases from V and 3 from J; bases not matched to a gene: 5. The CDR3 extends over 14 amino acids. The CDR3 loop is CASSESTGTDTQYF. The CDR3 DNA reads TGTGCCAGCAGTGAATCGACAGGGACAGATACGCAGTATTTT.

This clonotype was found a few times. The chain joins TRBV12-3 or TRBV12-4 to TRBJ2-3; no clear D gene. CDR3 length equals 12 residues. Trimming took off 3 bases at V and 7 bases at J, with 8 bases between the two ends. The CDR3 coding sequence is TGTGCCAGCAGTTTTGTGGCATATACGCAGTATTTT. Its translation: CASSFVAYTQYF.

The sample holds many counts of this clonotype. The CDR3 is CASSVSYEQYF. CDR3 bases: TGTGCCAGCAGCGTTTCCTACGAGCAGTACTTC. This rearrangement joins TRBV28 to TRBJ2-7; D remains unclear. The CDR3 is 11 residues long. Germline loops: CDR1 MDHEN, CDR2 SYDVKM. V was clipped by 6 bases and J by 1 base, with 4 bases between them.

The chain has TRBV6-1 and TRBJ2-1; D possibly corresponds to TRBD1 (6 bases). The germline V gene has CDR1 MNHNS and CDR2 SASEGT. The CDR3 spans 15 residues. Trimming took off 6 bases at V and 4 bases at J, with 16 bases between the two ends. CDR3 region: CASRELGDTYNEQFF. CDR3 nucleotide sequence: TGTGCCAGCAGAGAACTGGGGGACACATACAATGAGCAGTTCTTC.

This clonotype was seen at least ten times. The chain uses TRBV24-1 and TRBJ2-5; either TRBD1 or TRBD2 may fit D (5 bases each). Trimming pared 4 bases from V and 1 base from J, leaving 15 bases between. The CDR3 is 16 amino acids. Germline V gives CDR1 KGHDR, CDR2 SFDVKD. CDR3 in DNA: TGTGCCACCAGTGACTCCGGGACGGCGTTCCAAGAGACCCAGTACTTC. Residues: CATSDSGTAFQETQYF.

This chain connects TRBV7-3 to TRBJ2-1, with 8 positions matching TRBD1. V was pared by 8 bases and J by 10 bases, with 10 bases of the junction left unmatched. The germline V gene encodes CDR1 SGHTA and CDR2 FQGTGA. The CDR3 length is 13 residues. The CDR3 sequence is CASQVTGGGEQFF. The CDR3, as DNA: TGTGCCAGCCAGGTCACAGGGGGTGGGGAGCAGTTCTTC.

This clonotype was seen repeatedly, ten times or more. For the CDR3, the DNA is TGTGCCAGCAGGAAGGGGACAGTTAATTCACCCCTCCACTTT. Amino acid sequence: CASRKGTVNSPLHF. The chain combines TRBV12-3 or TRBV12-4 with TRBJ1-6; 7 positions match TRBD1. There are 14 residues in the CDR3. V shed 6 bases, J shed 6 bases, and the junction held 5 bases outside the gene matches.